Listed here is a single T cell receptor beta chain. This sample is drawn from a study of blood T cell repertoires in COVID-19. CDR1 and CDR2 (germline): SGHRS, YFSETQ. Trimming stripped 4 bases from V and 5 bases from J, with 18 bases between. This CDR3 spans 15 amino acids. Generated by immunoSEQ multiplex PCR, the TCRdb table keeps only in-frame clones and is missing some. This sample has about 100,000 clones, with more than 65% found just once. V and J are TRBV5-1 and TRBJ2-5, with a tentative D call TRBD2 (6 bases). Sequenced material: peripheral blood. This clonotype was sampled from a woman in her 70s with acute or convalescent COVID-19. CDR3 residues: CASSTLPGTSETQYF. CDR3 DNA: TGCGCCAGCAGCACGCTGCCAGGGACTTCGGAGACCCAGTACTTC. Based on the CDR3 plus reference TRBV5-1 and TRBJ2-5, the full variable domain is KAGVTQTPRYLIKTRGQQVTLSCSPISGHRSVSWYQQTPGQGLQFLFEYFSETQRNKGNFPGRFSGRQFSNSRSEMNVSTLELGDSALYLCASSTLPGTSETQYFGPGTRLLVL.